This T cell receptor beta chain originates from a study of blood T cell repertoires in COVID-19. As for the study in general: Spain, Italy and the United States supplied samples that represented acute and convalescent COVID-19.

This clone was counted once. Authors' processing steps: For nucleated cells, counts were estimated from reference gene primer amplification. Method: immunoSEQ multiplex PCR; TCRdb's copy keeps in-frame clones and lacks some. The D gene and trimming were derived from the DNA, and the V and J assignments and clone size from that table. Of around 280,000 clones listed, 90% are singletons. The study recruited people aged about 18 to 95 years across approximately 24 US areas. Researchers sorted participants into cohorts using their self-reported clinical history. V was clipped by 2 bases and J by 2 bases; unmatched bases: 24. This CDR3 region has 22 residues. Germline loops: CDR1 MNHNS, CDR2 SASEGT.

This receptor was identified in a woman between 18 and 29 years old with acute COVID-19. The V gene is TRBV6-1, the J gene TRBJ2-5, with TRBD2 matching 9 bases. The specimen was PBMCs or T cells enriched from blood (not recorded which). Here the CDR3 DNA reads TGTGCCAGCAGTGAACGCGTTCGGGTTAGCGGGAGTTCCCTGAGCCCGCAAGAGACCCAGTACTTC. This sequence encodes CASSERVRVSGSSLSPQETQYF.